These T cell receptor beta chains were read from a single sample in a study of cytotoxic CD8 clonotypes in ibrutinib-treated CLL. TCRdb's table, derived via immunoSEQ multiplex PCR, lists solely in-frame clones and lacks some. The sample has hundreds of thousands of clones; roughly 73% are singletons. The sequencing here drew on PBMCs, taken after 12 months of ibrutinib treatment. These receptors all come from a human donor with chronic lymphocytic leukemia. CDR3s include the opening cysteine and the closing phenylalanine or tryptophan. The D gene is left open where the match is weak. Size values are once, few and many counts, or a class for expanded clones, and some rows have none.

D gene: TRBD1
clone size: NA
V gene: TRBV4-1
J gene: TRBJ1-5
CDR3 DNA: TGCGCCAGCAGCTCGGGACAGACGGTACCCAATCAGCCCCAGCATTTT
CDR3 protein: CASSSGQTVPNQPQHF

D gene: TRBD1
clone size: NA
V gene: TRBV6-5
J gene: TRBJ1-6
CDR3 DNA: TGTGCCAGCAGTTACTGGGGGGCAGGGGGTAATTCACCCCTCCACTTT
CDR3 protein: CASSYWGAGGNSPLHF

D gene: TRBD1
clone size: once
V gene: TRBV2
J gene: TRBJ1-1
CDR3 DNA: TGTGCCAGCAGTGAATGGACAGGGGGCACTGAAGCTTTCTTT
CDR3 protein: CASSEWTGGTEAFF

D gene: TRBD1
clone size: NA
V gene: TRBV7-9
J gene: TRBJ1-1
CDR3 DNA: TGTGCCAGCAGCTCCCAGGGGGCGTACACTGAAGCTTTCTTT
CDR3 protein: CASSSQGAYTEAFF

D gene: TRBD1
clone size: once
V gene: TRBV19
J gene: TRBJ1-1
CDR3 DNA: TGTGCCAGTACCGGACAGGGGGCAGTCACTGAAGCTTTCTTT
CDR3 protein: CASTGQGAVTEAFF

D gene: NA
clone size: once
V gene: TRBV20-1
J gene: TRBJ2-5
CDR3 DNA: TGCAGTGCTAGAGCCGGGACTCGCCAGTACTTC
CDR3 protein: CSARAGTRQYF

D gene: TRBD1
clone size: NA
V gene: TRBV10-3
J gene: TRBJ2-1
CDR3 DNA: TGTGCCATCAGCAACAGGGGGCTGAACAATGAGCAGTTCTTC
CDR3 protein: CAISNRGLNNEQFF

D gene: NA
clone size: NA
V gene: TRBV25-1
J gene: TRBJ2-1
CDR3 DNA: TGTGCCAGCAGTGAATCCCCACAGGCGTCTATGGTGTTCTTC
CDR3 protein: CASSESPQASMVFF

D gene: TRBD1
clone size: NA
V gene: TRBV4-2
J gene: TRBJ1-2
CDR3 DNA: TGTGCCAGCAGCTCCTCGGGACAGGGAGCCTATGGCTACACCTTC
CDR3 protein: CASSSSGQGAYGYTF

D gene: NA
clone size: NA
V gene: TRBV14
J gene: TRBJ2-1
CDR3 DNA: TGTGCCAGCAGCCAAGTGAGGTGGAGGGCCGGGTACAATGAGCAGTTCTTC
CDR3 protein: CASSQVRWRAGYNEQFF

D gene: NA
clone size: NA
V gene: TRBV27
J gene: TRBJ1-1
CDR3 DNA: TGTGCCAGCAAGGAGGGGGAAACTGAAGCTTTCTTT
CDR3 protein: CASKEGETEAFF

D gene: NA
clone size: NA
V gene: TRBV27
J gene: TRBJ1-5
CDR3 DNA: TGTGCCAGCAGTTTATTTTTAGGGGCTCAGCCCCAGCATTTT
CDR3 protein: CASSLFLGAQPQHF

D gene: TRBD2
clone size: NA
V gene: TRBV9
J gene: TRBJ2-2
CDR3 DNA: TGTGCCAGCAGCAACCCCGGAGGAGCGGGGGTTAGCACCGGGGAGCTGTTTTTT
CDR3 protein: CASSNPGGAGVSTGELFF

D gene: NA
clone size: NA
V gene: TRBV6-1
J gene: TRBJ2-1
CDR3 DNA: TGTGCCAGCGGCCTAAACAATGAGCAGTTCTTC
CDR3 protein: CASGLNNEQFF

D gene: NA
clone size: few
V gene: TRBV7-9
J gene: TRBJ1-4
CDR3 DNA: TGTGCCAGCAGCCCCGAGAGTGAAAAACTGTTTTTT
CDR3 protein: CASSPESEKLFF

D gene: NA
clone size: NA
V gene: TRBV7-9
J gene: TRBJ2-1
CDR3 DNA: TGTGCCAGCCCCAGGGTCCAGATGGACAATGAGCAGTTCTTC
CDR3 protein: CASPRVQMDNEQFF